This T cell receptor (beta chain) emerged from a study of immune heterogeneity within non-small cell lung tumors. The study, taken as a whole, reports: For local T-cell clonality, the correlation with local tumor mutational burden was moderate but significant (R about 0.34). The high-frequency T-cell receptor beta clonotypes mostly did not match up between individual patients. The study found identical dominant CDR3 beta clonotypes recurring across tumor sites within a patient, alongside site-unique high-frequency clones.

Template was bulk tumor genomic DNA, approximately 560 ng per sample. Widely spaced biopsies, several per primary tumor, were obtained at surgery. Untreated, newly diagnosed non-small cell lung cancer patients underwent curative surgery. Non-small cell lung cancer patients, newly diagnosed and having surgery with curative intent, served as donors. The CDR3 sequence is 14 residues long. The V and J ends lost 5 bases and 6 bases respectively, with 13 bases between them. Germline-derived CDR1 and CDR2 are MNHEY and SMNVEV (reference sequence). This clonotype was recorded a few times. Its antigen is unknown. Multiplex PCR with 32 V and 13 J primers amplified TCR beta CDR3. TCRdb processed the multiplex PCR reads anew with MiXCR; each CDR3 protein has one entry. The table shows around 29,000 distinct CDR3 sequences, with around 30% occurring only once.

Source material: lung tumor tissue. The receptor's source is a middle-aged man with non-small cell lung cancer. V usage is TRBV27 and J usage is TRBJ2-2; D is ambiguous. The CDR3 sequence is CASSPASGAGELFF. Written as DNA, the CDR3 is TGTGCCAGCAGTCCGGCCAGTGGGGCCGGGGAGCTGTTTTTT.